The rows below give T cell receptor beta chains drawn from one sample of a study of blood T cell repertoires in COVID-19. The assay was immunoSEQ multiplex PCR, and TCRdb's table has in-frame clones only and misses some. The data show about 160,000 clones, with 82% seen just once and approximately 21% held by the top ten. The sequencing sample was made of peripheral blood. Source of these receptors: an elderly woman with acute or convalescent COVID-19. CDR3s include the opening cysteine and the closing phenylalanine or tryptophan. Fields, in order: clone size, J gene, D gene, V gene, CDR3 length, CDR3 DNA, CDR3 protein. A D gene is named only where the DNA matches it firmly. Clone size is stated in some rows and not others, as once, few, many or a class when expanded.

size: once; J: TRBJ1-5; D: TRBD1; V: TRBV4-1; length: 15; DNA: TGCGCCAGCAGCCGCTCACAGGGGAGCAATCAGCCCCAGCATTTT; CDR3: CASSRSQGSNQPQHF
size: once; J: TRBJ2-1; D: TRBD2; V: TRBV19; length: 15; DNA: TGTGCCAGTACGTCGCAGCACGGGGGGTGGGATGAGCAGTTCTTC; CDR3: CASTSQHGGWDEQFF
size: -; J: TRBJ2-6; D: -; V: TRBV5-1; length: 15; DNA: TGCGCCAGCAGCTTGAGCGGTACTGGGGCCAACGTCCTGACTTTC; CDR3: CASSLSGTGANVLTF
size: -; J: TRBJ1-2; D: TRBD1; V: TRBV30; length: 14; DNA: TGTGCCTGGACTCGGGACAGGGTTGTCTATGGCTACACCTTC; CDR3: CAWTRDRVVYGYTF
size: -; J: TRBJ1-5; D: TRBD1; V: TRBV2; length: 14; DNA: TGTGCCAGCAGGGACAGGTCCCCCAATCAGCCCCAGCATTTT; CDR3: CASRDRSPNQPQHF
size: -; J: TRBJ2-2; D: -; V: TRBV29-1; length: 12; DNA: TGCAGCGTGCGACTTGACACCGGGGAGCTGTTTTTT; CDR3: CSVRLDTGELFF
size: -; J: TRBJ1-4; D: TRBD1; V: TRBV30; length: 15; DNA: TGTGCCTGGAGTGTCGGGACAGCCAGGGGTGAAAAACTGTTTTTT; CDR3: CAWSVGTARGEKLFF
size: -; J: TRBJ2-1; D: TRBD2; V: TRBV5-4; length: 16; DNA: TGTGCCAGCAGCCCCGTAGCCCGGACTAGCGTCAATGAGCAGTTCTTC; CDR3: CASSPVARTSVNEQFF
size: -; J: TRBJ2-1; D: TRBD2; V: TRBV30; length: 16; DNA: TGTGCCTGGAGTGTAACCTGGCTAGCGGGCTACAATGAGCAGTTCTTC; CDR3: CAWSVTWLAGYNEQFF
size: -; J: TRBJ2-1; D: TRBD2; V: TRBV11-2; length: 19; DNA: TGTGCCAGCAGCTCCGGTAGGGGGACTAGCGGGATTGTCTACAATGAGCAGTTCTTC; CDR3: CASSSGRGTSGIVYNEQFF
size: once; J: TRBJ1-4; D: -; V: TRBV9; length: 15; DNA: TGTGCCAGCAGCGTAGGGCAGGTGCAGCATGAAAAACTGTTTTTT; CDR3: CASSVGQVQHEKLFF
size: -; J: TRBJ2-7; D: -; V: TRBV5-1; length: 13; DNA: TGCGCCAGCAGCGTCCAGGGGATCAACGAGCAGTACTTC; CDR3: CASSVQGINEQYF
size: -; J: TRBJ1-1; D: TRBD1; V: TRBV10-3; length: 15; DNA: TGTGCCATCGGTCCCGGGACAGGGGGTAACGCTGAAGCTTTCTTT; CDR3: CAIGPGTGGNAEAFF
size: -; J: TRBJ2-5; D: -; V: TRBV7-9; length: 13; DNA: TGTGCCAGCAGCCCAGGGCCCCAAGAGACCCAGTACTTC; CDR3: CASSPGPQETQYF
size: -; J: TRBJ2-1; D: TRBD2; V: TRBV24-1; length: 16; DNA: TGTGCCACCAGTGGCGGGACTAGCGGTTCCTACAATGAGCAGTTCTTC; CDR3: CATSGGTSGSYNEQFF
size: -; J: TRBJ1-1; D: -; V: TRBV19; length: 14; DNA: TGTGCCAGTAGTCCCCGGAGTTGGAACACTGAAGCTTTCTTT; CDR3: CASSPRSWNTEAFF
size: -; J: TRBJ1-6; D: TRBD1; V: TRBV18; length: 15; DNA: TGTGCCAGCTCACCCGGGACAGACGTTACTTCACCCCTCCACTTT; CDR3: CASSPGTDVTSPLHF
size: -; J: TRBJ1-1; D: TRBD1; V: TRBV24-1; length: 16; DNA: TGTGCCACCAGTGATTGGAGAGGGGGCGGGGACACTGAAGCTTTCTTT; CDR3: CATSDWRGGGDTEAFF
size: once; J: TRBJ2-7; D: TRBD2; V: TRBV27; length: 16; DNA: TGTGCCAGCACCCCCTGGGCGGGAGGGCCATCCTACGAGCAGTACTTC; CDR3: CASTPWAGGPSYEQYF
size: -; J: TRBJ1-4; D: TRBD1; V: TRBV7-9; length: 16; DNA: TGTGCCAGCAGCCTAAGTACAGGGGGCAGCAATGAAAAACTGTTTTTT; CDR3: CASSLSTGGSNEKLFF
size: -; J: TRBJ2-3; D: TRBD1; V: TRBV18; length: 14; DNA: TGTGCCAGCTCATTCGGACAGGGCTCAGATACGCAGTATTTT; CDR3: CASSFGQGSDTQYF
size: -; J: TRBJ2-7; D: TRBD2; V: TRBV7-9; length: 15; DNA: TGTGCCAGCAGGCGGACTAGCGGGCCTCCCGACGAGCAGTACTTC; CDR3: CASRRTSGPPDEQYF
size: -; J: TRBJ2-1; D: -; V: TRBV18; length: 14; DNA: TGTGCCAGCTCACCACCGGACACCGGCGATGAGCAGTTCTTC; CDR3: CASSPPDTGDEQFF
size: -; J: TRBJ1-5; D: -; V: TRBV6-2/TRBV6-3; length: 14; DNA: TGTGCCAGCAGTTACTCGAGGGTTCCTCAGCCCCAGCATTTT; CDR3: CASSYSRVPQPQHF
size: -; J: TRBJ2-1; D: -; V: TRBV19; length: 15; DNA: TGTGCCAGTAGTATTAACAGGGACGGAAACAATGAGCAGTTCTTC; CDR3: CASSINRDGNNEQFF
size: -; J: TRBJ2-2; D: TRBD2; V: TRBV3-1/TRBV3-2; length: 16; DNA: TGTGCCAGCAGCCGCAGGACTAGCGGGAGAACCGGGGAGCTGTTTTTT; CDR3: CASSRRTSGRTGELFF
size: -; J: TRBJ2-1; D: -; V: TRBV5-1; length: 16; DNA: TGCGCCAGCAGCCCCCGCCAGGGTGACTCCTACAATGAGCAGTTCTTC; CDR3: CASSPRQGDSYNEQFF
size: -; J: TRBJ2-7; D: TRBD1; V: TRBV5-4; length: 15; DNA: TGTGCCAGCAGCTTGGAAGGGACAGGGGGAAACGAGCAGTACTTC; CDR3: CASSLEGTGGNEQYF
size: few; J: TRBJ2-3; D: TRBD1; V: TRBV5-6; length: 15; DNA: TGTGCCAGCAGCTTGAGGGGACAGCAGGGAGATACGCAGTATTTT; CDR3: CASSLRGQQGDTQYF